The sample holds a few counts of the clone carrying this T cell receptor (beta chain). The antigen is unknown. This entry is derived from a study of T cell repertoires in cytomegalovirus infection. Overall study context: Both a matching HLA type and CMV infection were indicated by public TCR beta signatures. Study-level findings and limits: Cumulative public TCR beta family frequency identified CMV carriers with the relevant HLA. HLA-C-restricted TCR beta clonotypes specific for CMV led the ex vivo response.

Trimming took off 3 bases at V and 11 bases at J, with 13 bases between the two ends. This CDR3 contains 12 residues. TCRdb re-called the reads through MiXCR, storing one row per CDR3 protein. The table lists roughly 68,000 distinct CDR3 sequences, 22% of them singletons. Sequencing was performed on PBMCs, sequenced either directly or after in vitro stimulation (not recorded which). The TCR sequence derives from a human donor in good health (CMV status not recorded). Some clones in this sample may be carry-over from other donors' samples. This chain links TRBV12-3 or TRBV12-4 with TRBJ1-1; D is perhaps TRBD1 (5 bases). CDR3 coding DNA: TGTGCCAGCAGTTTGGCGGGGGTAGGGGCTTTCTTT. It translates to CASSLAGVGAFF.